This T cell receptor beta chain was recorded in a study of post-analysis software for immune sequencing data. The study, taken as a whole, reports: The study found TRBV5-6, TRBV5-1 and TRBV20-1 among five or six TRBV segments more frequent in patients than controls.

Turning to this clonotype: Its cognate antigen is unknown.

Unique molecular identifiers had been added to the TCR beta cDNA libraries. TCRdb reprocessed the PCR reads via MiXCR and lists one record per CDR3 protein. In the table there are under 650,000 distinct CDR3 sequences, 44% of which are singletons. The V gene lost 5 bases and the J gene lost 4 bases, with 11 bases spanning the gap. CDR3 length: 13 residues. This chain uses TRBV12-3 or TRBV12-4 with TRBJ1-2; D is unclear. Sequencing input: blood. The sequence was collected from a girl aged 5-17 years with multiple sclerosis. CDR3 nucleotide sequence: TGTGCCAGCAGTCCCGAGAGAGCCTATGGCTACACCTTC. Its protein product is CASSPERAYGYTF.